This T cell receptor (beta chain) was identified in a study of T-cell memory formation after mild COVID-19. Germline assignment: CDR1 SGHRS and CDR2 YFSETQ. Trimming stripped 1 base from V and 1 base from J, with 9 bases between. The CDR3 has 15 residues. TCRalpha and TCRbeta libraries used 5'RACE with constant-segment primers and UMIs. Each CDR3 protein gets one entry after TCRdb re-called the 5' RACE reads with MiXCR. The sample has hundreds of thousands of distinct CDR3 sequences; approximately 23% are singletons. The specimen sequenced was PBMCs or a T cell subset sorted from them (not recorded which). The receptor was derived from an adult woman who had mild COVID-19 (a few samples of this study predate the infection). Cell type and time point are not known. The chain has TRBV5-1 and TRBJ1-3, with D unclear. CDR3 nucleotide sequence: TGCGCCAGCAGCTTGACCTGGGGATCTGGAAACACCATATATTTT. Amino acids: CASSLTWGSGNTIYF.